The 25 T cell receptor beta chains listed next were all sequenced from one sample in a study of blood T cell repertoires in COVID-19. Produced via immunoSEQ multiplex PCR; TCRdb's table is partial and in-frame only. The sample contains 350,000 to 450,000 clones, 90% to 95% of which appear only once. Sequenced material: PBMCs or T cells enriched from blood (not recorded which). These TCRs come from a woman aged 40-49 years who had been exposed to COVID-19.

The chain employs TRBV11-3 and TRBJ1-1; the D is unclear. Germline values: CDR1 SGHNT, CDR2 YENEEA. The V gene lost 2 bases and the J gene lost 0 bases, with 7 bases spanning the gap. The CDR3 has 14 residues. The CDR3 region has the DNA TGTGCCAGCAGCTTAAGCCCGATGAACACTGAAGCTTTCTTT. Its protein is CASSLSPMNTEAFF.

V gene TRBV5-1 combines with J gene TRBJ1-2; tentative D call: TRBD1 (5 bases). V dropped 0 bases and J dropped 3 bases, with 18 bases sitting between them. Germline V gene data show CDR1 as SGHRS and CDR2 as YFSETQ. The CDR3 is 17 amino acids. CDR3 amino acids: CASSLEGLPNSDYGYTF. CDR3 sequence (DNA): TGCGCCAGCAGCTTGGAGGGACTTCCTAACTCGGACTATGGCTACACCTTC. The full variable domain, completed using reference TRBV5-1 and TRBJ1-2, is KAGVTQTPRYLIKTRGQQVTLSCSPISGHRSVSWYQQTPGQGLQFLFEYFSETQRNKGNFPGRFSGRQFSNSRSEMNVSTLELGDSALYLCASSLEGLPNSDYGYTFGSGTRLTVV.

The V and J genes are TRBV6-5 and TRBJ2-2; D gene uncertain. V lost 10 bases, J lost 4 bases, and 10 bases lay in between. CDR1 is MNHEY, CDR2 SVGAGI, per germline. The CDR3 covers 12 residues. CDR3 nucleotide sequence: TGTGCCACCAGCGCGGTCACCGGGGAGCTGTTTTTT. Translation: CATSAVTGELFF.

The CDR3 is CASSLSSGSTYNEQFF. The CDR3 region has the DNA TGTGCCAGCAGTCTCTCTAGCGGGAGCACCTACAATGAGCAGTTCTTC. The rearrangement links TRBV27 to TRBJ2-1; 10 bases align to TRBD2. Germline V gene data show CDR1 as MNHEY and CDR2 as SMNVEV (reference sequence). The CDR3 loop spans 16 amino acids. With V trimmed by 5 bases and J by 2 bases, 6 bases remained unmatched.

Notes on this clone: The identical CDR3 is also encoded by other nucleotide sequences in the sample. The rearrangement links TRBV18 to TRBJ2-7; 8 bases are shared with TRBD1. Germline V gives CDR1 KGHSH, CDR2 LQKENI. CDR3 length equals 14 residues. The trim removed 6 bases at V and 4 bases at J, leaving 8 bases unmatched. CDR3 bases: TGTGCCAGCTCCCCCCCTGACAGGGGTTACGAGCAGTACTTC. It yields the protein CASSPPDRGYEQYF.

The chain is built from TRBV6-2 or TRBV6-3 and TRBJ2-4; D is unclear. Germline V gives CDR1 MNHEY, CDR2 SVGEGT. This CDR3 is 12 amino acids long. Trimming removed 2 bases from V and 11 bases from J, with 10 bases in between. CDR3 in DNA: TGTGCCAGCAGTTACAGCTCCCACGTTCAGTACTTC. Protein product: CASSYSSHVQYF.

Remarks on this clone: The junction departs from germline at one end; a sequencing error may be responsible. The CDR3 here is CASSFRMAGTNEQFF. DNA of the CDR3: TGTGCTAGCAGCTTCCGCATGGCGGGGACTAATGAGCAGTTCTTC. The J gene is TRBJ2-1, the V gene TRBV7-7; D might be TRBD2 (6 bases). The CDR3 contains 15 residues. In germline, CDR1 is SSHAT, CDR2 FNYEAQ (reference sequence).

Note on this clone: Other nucleotide sequences from this sample produce the same CDR3. V gene TRBV5-1 combines with J gene TRBJ2-3; no definite D call. This CDR3 has 13 amino acids. Germline V CDR1 and CDR2: SGHRS, YFSETQ. V was clipped by 0 bases and J by 2 bases, with 4 bases between them. The CDR3, as DNA: TGCGCCAGCAGCTTGGCTCCCACAGATACGCAGTATTTT. Its translation is CASSLAPTDTQYF.

The chain carries TRBV29-1 and TRBJ1-3; D remains unclear. This CDR3 region has 13 residues. CDR1 is SQVTM, CDR2 ANQGSEA, per germline. The ends were cut back, 4 bases at V and 0 bases at J, with 7 bases in the middle. Written as DNA, the CDR3 is TGCAGCGTTGCGCCTAGCTCTGGAAACACCATATATTTT. Protein product: CSVAPSSGNTIYF.

V and J are TRBV7-3 and TRBJ2-5; TRBD1 agrees at 11 bases. The germline CDR1 and CDR2 sequences are SGHTA and FQGTGA. The CDR3 has 13 amino acids. V shed 5 bases and J 5 bases; nucleotides not matched to a gene: 1. Written as DNA, the CDR3 is TGTGCCAGCAGCCGGGACAGGGGGGAGACCCAGTACTTC. It is translated as CASSRDRGETQYF.

The chain is built from TRBV19 and TRBJ1-5; 7 bases map to TRBD1. The CDR3 length is 15 residues. Trimming at V came to 6 bases and at J to 0 bases, leaving 5 bases not matched to a gene. CDR1 LNHDA and CDR2 SQIVND come from the germline V gene (reference sequence). The CDR3 nucleotides read TGTGCCAGTAGAAGGGACAGAAATAGCAATCAGCCCCAGCATTTT. It encodes CASRRDRNSNQPQHF.

The rearrangement uses TRBV5-1 and TRBJ1-1; TRBD1 is a possible D gene (6 bases). The V end was cut by 6 bases, the J end by 2 bases, with 14 bases between. Germline CDR1 is SGHRS and CDR2 is YFSETQ. The length of the CDR3 is 14 residues. The CDR3 is CASKSQGYNTEAFF. CDR3 DNA sequence: TGCGCCAGCAAGTCACAGGGCTATAACACTGAAGCTTTCTTT.

This chain links TRBV9 with TRBJ2-1, with TRBD2 matching over 14 bases. The CDR3 totals 15 residues. Trimming took 4 bases from V and 13 from J; bases not matched to a gene: 10. Germline V gene data show CDR1 as SGDLS and CDR2 as YYNGEE. CDR3 nucleotide sequence: TGTGCCAGCAGCCCCCCGGGACTAGCGGGGGAGAACCAGTTCTTC. Residues: CASSPPGLAGENQFF.

CDR3: CATSDPGFSYNEQFF. CDR3 nucleotides: TGTGCCACCAGTGATCCAGGGTTTTCCTACAATGAGCAGTTCTTC. The chain couples TRBV24-1 to TRBJ2-1; TRBD1 is a possible D gene (5 bases). The CDR3 totals 15 residues. V was pared by 3 bases and J by 1 base, with 9 bases between. Germline CDR1 is KGHDR and CDR2 is SFDVKD.

In regard to this clone: One junction end disagrees with the germline gene, perhaps due to a read error. This chain joins TRBV2 and TRBJ1-2, with 7 bases aligning to TRBD1. The CDR3 is 10 amino acids. Per germline, CDR1 SNHLY and CDR2 FYNNEI. This chain's CDR3 is CASGDAGGSF. In DNA form, the CDR3 reads TGTGCCAGCGGAGATGCAGGGGGGTCCTTC.

This chain uses TRBV19 with TRBJ1-4; D possibly corresponds to TRBD1 (5 bases). The V and J ends lost 5 bases and 8 bases respectively, with 18 bases between them. Germline CDR1 reads LNHDA; CDR2 reads SQIVND (reference sequence). This CDR3 comprises 15 residues. CDR3 region: CASSPAGGSSEKLFF. The CDR3 DNA follows: TGTGCCAGTAGTCCTGCGGGGGGGTCGAGCGAAAAACTGTTTTTT.

CDR3 in DNA: TGTGCCAGCAAAGAGGAGATCGCCTACAATGAGCAGTTCTTC. Its protein is CASKEEIAYNEQFF. The gene calls are TRBV27 and TRBJ2-1; D is uncertain. Germline V gene lookup returns CDR1 MNHEY and CDR2 SMNVEV (reference sequence). The CDR3 extends over 14 amino acids. V was shortened by 7 bases and J by 2 bases, with 12 bases between the two germline ends.

The rearrangement links TRBV7-3 to TRBJ1-1, with TRBD1 matching 7 bases. The length of the CDR3 is 17 residues. After removal of 5 bases from V and 4 bases from J, the junction contained 16 bases not matched to a gene. Germline values: CDR1 SGHTA, CDR2 FQGTGA. The CDR3 spells CASSPRPGTARSTEAFF. The CDR3 bases are TGTGCCAGCAGCCCCCGGCCGGGGACAGCCCGTTCCACTGAAGCTTTCTTT.

The V and J genes are TRBV5-4 and TRBJ2-2, with a possible D match to TRBD1 (5 bases). The CDR3 runs to 15 residues. The germline gives CDR1 SGHNT, CDR2 YYREEE (reference sequence). Trimming cost V 3 bases and J 4 bases, with 13 bases left between them. The CDR3 nucleotides are TGTGCCAGCAGCTATAACGATGACAGCACCGGGGAGCTGTTTTTT. Translated, it gives CASSYNDDSTGELFF.

The V gene is TRBV19, the J gene TRBJ1-5; D gene uncertain. This CDR3 comprises 15 residues. Germline CDR1 reads LNHDA; CDR2 reads SQIVND (reference sequence). Deletions cut 4 bases from V and 1 base from J, with 11 bases between. This chain's CDR3 is CASSSSGRSNQPQHF. CDR3 DNA: TGTGCCAGTAGTAGTTCCGGGAGAAGCAATCAGCCCCAGCATTTT.

CDR3 DNA: TGTGCCAGCAGCCCAGGCCGTGGTAACGAGCAGTACTTC. Translated: CASSPGRGNEQYF. The J gene is TRBJ2-7, the V gene TRBV6-5; no clear D. Germline CDR1 is MNHEY and CDR2 is SVGAGI. V was cut by 6 bases and J by 5 bases, with 14 bases left in between. The CDR3 contains 13 residues.

V is TRBV5-1 and J is TRBJ1-3; TRBD1 is a possible D gene (6 bases). The germline V gene encodes CDR1 SGHRS and CDR2 YFSETQ. The CDR3 has 15 residues. Trimming cost V 4 bases and J 0 bases, with 11 bases left between them. The CDR3, as DNA: TGCGCCAGCAGCAGACAGGAGAACTCTGGAAACACCATATATTTT. Protein sequence: CASSRQENSGNTIYF.

The chain carries TRBV7-2 and TRBJ2-1; 12 bases line up with TRBD2. The J segment lost 6 bases and the V segment lost 0 bases, leaving 3 bases of the junction unmatched. CDR3 length: 16 amino acids. Germline V gene sequence: CDR1 SGHTA, CDR2 FQGNSA. CDR3: CASSLAGLAGGNEQFF. The CDR3, as DNA: TGTGCCAGCAGCTTAGCGGGACTAGCGGGCGGCAATGAGCAGTTCTTC.

The rearrangement joins TRBV5-1 to TRBJ1-4; TRBD1 is a possible D gene (5 bases). The CDR3 contains 17 residues. V lost 3 bases, J lost 4 bases, and 19 bases lay in between. Germline loops: CDR1 SGHRS, CDR2 YFSETQ. DNA of the CDR3: TGCGCCAGCAGCTCGGGGGTAAAGCGACTCGTTAATGAAAAACTGTTTTTT. Protein: CASSSGVKRLVNEKLFF.

The chain has TRBV30 and TRBJ2-7, with 7 bases lining up with TRBD2. Per germline, CDR1 GTSNPN and CDR2 SVGIG (reference sequence). CDR3 length equals 13 residues. Trimming at V came to 3 bases and at J to 0 bases, leaving 2 bases not matched to a gene. The chain's CDR3 is CAWRAGSSYEQYF. DNA of the CDR3: TGTGCCTGGAGAGCGGGAAGCTCCTACGAGCAGTACTTC.